This T cell receptor (beta chain) emerged from a study of vaccination and CD4 T cells after COVID-19. Study overall: The stimulus for the cells was overlapping spike peptides derived from SARS-CoV-2, HCoV-NL63, HCoV-OC43 and HCoV-229E. Overall study results and limits: For SARS-CoV-2-reactive clonotypes, the median went from about 20 to 38, a nonsignificant increase.

Germline lookup yields CDR1 MNHEY and CDR2 SVGEGT. This CDR3 has 14 residues. V lost 8 bases and J lost 9, with 20 bases in between. This clonotype has only one observation. Its cognate antigen is unknown. Oncomine TCR Beta short-read sequencing was applied to DNA from cultured CD4+ T cells. Via MiXCR, TCRdb re-called the PCR reads, giving one row per CDR3 protein. The sample includes roughly 14,000 distinct CDR3 sequences, over 65% of them seen just once. The treatment was: approximately 9-day PBMC culture with coronavirus spike peptide pools or control peptides (ViraFEST assay). Via ViraFEST, peptide pools expanded antigen-specific T cells before TCR sequencing. PBMCs, plated at approximately 2 million per well, were grown in the presence of 9.5 to 10 IU/ml IL-2 and 10 ug/ml peptide pools.

This TCR was sampled from a human donor who had recovered from COVID-19. Sequencing was carried out using CD4+ T cells from blood, cultured in vitro. The chain combines TRBV6-2 or TRBV6-3 with TRBJ2-1, with TRBD2 as a possible D gene (7 bases). CDR3 nucleotide sequence: TGTGCCAGCGGGGGGGGGCTAGCGCAGGCTGAGCAGTTCTTC. Translating gives CASGGGLAQAEQFF.